This TCR beta chain was captured by sequencing in a study of blood T cell repertoires in COVID-19. Study as a whole: The origin of the acute and convalescent COVID-19 samples was the United States, Italy and Spain. T cells, B-cell-depleted T cells, or PBMCs provided the cDNA or gDNA that served as material.

The CDR3 is made up of 15 amino acids. Germline CDR1 and CDR2: SGHTA and FQGTGA. With 3 bases clipped from V and 5 bases from J, the junction kept 9 bases outside the gene matches. Some clones are missing from TCRdb's copy, which holds only in-frame ones; the method was immunoSEQ multiplex PCR. Of 220,000 or so clones in the sample, 82% were seen once. The receptor comes from a woman aged 80 or over with acute or convalescent COVID-19. The specimen sequenced was peripheral blood. The chain combines TRBV7-3 with TRBJ2-5; TRBD1 agrees at 7 bases. CDR3 sequence: CASSLGGRGSETQYF. CDR3 DNA: TGTGCCAGCAGCTTGGGTGGCAGGGGGTCGGAGACCCAGTACTTC.